The 13 T cell receptor beta chains below were found in one sample sequenced in a study of control samples from healthy donors and cancer patients (dated by TCRdb to about 2020). The protocol used for the library was the immunoSEQ multiplex PCR assay. What TCRdb holds here is the immuneACCESS table cut down to in-frame rearrangements. Part of the clones is not present; checked against another copy, under half of the missing clones reflect an unresolved V gene, and the others are unexplained. Per the sample table, the count is 150,000 to 200,000 clones. The top ten constitute 2% to 2.5% of the sample. Sequenced: blood. The receptors stem from a woman between 25 and 40 years old in good health.

The chain recombines TRBV30 with TRBJ1-2; D is possibly TRBD1 (6 bases). Looked up from germline, CDR1 is GTSNPN and CDR2 is SVGIG (reference sequence). The CDR3 extends over 13 amino acids. Between the trimmed V and J ends, which lost 0 bases and 4 bases, there was a span of 9 bases. CDR3 nucleotides: TGTGCCTGGAGTGTTGGCAGGGGCTATGGCTACACCTTC. Translating gives CAWSVGRGYGYTF.

The chain carries TRBV5-6 and TRBJ1-2; TRBD1 is a possible D gene (6 bases). Trimming stripped 3 bases from V and 4 bases from J, with 13 bases between. The CDR3 runs to 14 residues. Germline loops: CDR1 SGHDT, CDR2 YYEEEE. The CDR3 is CASSSTGTPYGYTF. CDR3 in DNA: TGTGCCAGCAGCTCCACCGGGACACCCTATGGCTACACCTTC.

The chain employs TRBV6-5 and TRBJ2-5; D ambiguous. This CDR3 contains 14 residues. V was clipped by 0 bases and J by 5 bases, with 10 bases between them. Looked up from germline, CDR1 is MNHEY and CDR2 is SVGAGI. The CDR3 spells CASSYSIRGETQYF. CDR3 bases: TGTGCCAGCAGTTACTCGATACGTGGGGAGACCCAGTACTTC.

CDR3 residues: CASSHAQGAPGNTIYF. The CDR3 DNA sequence: TGCGCCAGCAGCCATGCGCAGGGGGCGCCTGGAAACACCATATATTTT. The V call is TRBV4-1, the J call TRBJ1-3; 8 bases map to TRBD1. The CDR3 is 16 amino acids. CDR1 and CDR2 from the germline V gene are MGHRA and YSYEKL. Trimming took 3 bases from V and 2 from J; bases not matched to a gene: 6.

The chain uses TRBV11-2 and TRBJ2-3, with D perhaps TRBD1 or TRBD2 (6 bases each). V lost 1 base and J lost 4, with 15 bases in between. CDR3 length: 16 residues. Germline CDR1 SGHAT, CDR2 FQNNGV. The CDR3, as DNA: TGTGCCAGCAGCTTAGGGGGTTTTCGGGGGCCAGATACGCAGTATTTT. It yields the protein CASSLGGFRGPDTQYF.

The V and J genes are TRBV19 and TRBJ1-2; D uncertain. There are 15 residues in the CDR3. Germline loops: CDR1 LNHDA, CDR2 SQIVND (reference sequence). Trimming stripped 4 bases from V and 4 bases from J, with 16 bases between. CDR3 region: CASSSDSQPTYGYTF. Here the CDR3 DNA reads TGTGCCAGTAGTAGTGATTCCCAGCCTACCTATGGCTACACCTTC.

The chain links TRBV7-6 to TRBJ1-1; the D gene is possibly TRBD1 (5 bases). V lost 1 base and J 7 bases, leaving 13 bases between the germline ends. Germline CDR1 SGHVS, CDR2 FNYEAQ. This CDR3 has 14 amino acids. DNA for the CDR3: TGTGCCAGCAGCTTAGGTAGGGGTTGGGATGAAGCTTTCTTT. Translated, it gives CASSLGRGWDEAFF.

The rearrangement joins TRBV6-2 or TRBV6-3 to TRBJ1-1, with 10 bases lining up with TRBD1. Trimming removed 5 bases from V and 3 bases from J; junction bases left unmatched: 0. The CDR3 spans 13 residues. Germline loops: CDR1 MNHEY, CDR2 SVGEGT. The CDR3 DNA follows: TGTGCCAGCAGTGACAGGGGGCACACTGAAGCTTTCTTT. As protein: CASSDRGHTEAFF.

The J gene is TRBJ2-3, the V gene TRBV18, with no clear D. This CDR3 has 15 amino acids. Trimming removed 5 bases at V and 0 bases at J, with 12 bases between. Germline V lookup: CDR1 KGHSH, CDR2 LQKENI. CDR3 amino acids: CASSTSQASTDTQYF. CDR3 in DNA: TGTGCCAGCTCAACCTCTCAGGCGAGCACAGATACGCAGTATTTT.

The chain has TRBV5-1 and TRBJ2-7; 8 bases line up with TRBD1. CDR3 length: 15 amino acids. J lost 2 bases, V lost 0 bases, and 4 bases had no gene match. Germline V lookup: CDR1 SGHRS, CDR2 YFSETQ. CDR3 sequence: CASSLGGTGPYEQYF. The CDR3 nucleotides read TGCGCCAGCAGCTTGGGGGGGACAGGACCCTACGAGCAGTACTTC.

The chain is built from TRBV7-2 and TRBJ2-7, with 9 nucleotides matching TRBD2. The CDR3 is made up of 14 amino acids. Germline CDR1 is SGHTA and CDR2 is FQGNSA. The junction had 8 bases not matched to a gene; V was cut back by 7 bases and J by 4 bases. CDR3 region: CASTYGTSNYEQYF. For the CDR3, the DNA is TGTGCCAGCACCTACGGGACTAGCAATTACGAGCAGTACTTC.

The rearrangement links TRBV28 to TRBJ2-6; weak D call: TRBD1 (6 bases). V dropped 1 base and J dropped 0 bases, with 16 bases sitting between them. This CDR3 is built from 19 residues. The germline CDR1 and CDR2 sequences are MDHEN and SYDVKM. The CDR3 nucleotides are TGTGCCAGCAGTTTATCCAGGGGATTTTCCCTCTCTGGGGCCAACGTCCTGACTTTC. This codes for CASSLSRGFSLSGANVLTF.

This chain links TRBV28 with TRBJ2-7; TRBD1 aligns across 8 bases. CDR3 length equals 17 residues. V lost 2 bases, J lost 0 bases, and 9 bases stayed unmatched. The germline gives CDR1 MDHEN, CDR2 SYDVKM. For the CDR3, the DNA is TGTGCCAGCAGTTTACCGCGCACAGGGGGGAGCTCCTACGAGCAGTACTTC. Translated: CASSLPRTGGSSYEQYF.